The clone carrying this T cell receptor (beta chain) occurred a few times. Trimming stripped 1 base from V and 3 bases from J, with 9 bases between. Germline CDR1 is MNHNS and CDR2 is SASEGT. The CDR3 has 14 residues. The record originates from a study of blood T cell repertoires in COVID-19. Study-level information: Donors in the United States, Italy and Spain gave samples during acute or convalescent COVID-19. Sources were T cells, B-cell-depleted T cells, or PBMCs; the material itself was cDNA or gDNA.

Some clones are missing from TCRdb's copy, which holds only in-frame ones; the method was immunoSEQ multiplex PCR. The table has 300,000 to 450,000 clones, 70% to 85% seen once. The source material was peripheral blood. The receptor was isolated from a human donor with acute or convalescent COVID-19. The donor label of this sample is uncertain. The chain has TRBV6-1 and TRBJ1-2; D unresolved. This chain's CDR3 is CASSEVWSDYGYTF. The CDR3 DNA sequence: TGTGCCAGCAGTGAAGTTTGGTCAGACTATGGCTACACCTTC.